This T cell receptor (beta chain) was sequenced during a study of blood T cells in healthy people across ages (dated by TCRdb to the mid-2010s). A note on the overall study: In model experiments, template switching captured about one uniquely barcoded TCR beta cDNA molecule for every two T cells. Age-related changes in TCR beta repertoire diversity were measured in the study by deep sequencing normalized with unique cDNA molecular identifiers. The donors were split into four age groups: young (average around 17 years), middle-aged (about 40), aged (62) and long-lived (over 80). To avoid experimental bias, donors of different ages were randomly spread across the sequencing lanes. Two additional independent replicas of 1 million unique cDNA reads from the same blood draw were analyzed for two donors (one aged 18 to 30 and one aged 80 or older).

Turning to this clonotype: Its recognized antigen is unknown. Base qualities are not provided; no much larger clone lies one nucleotide away.

Donors were around 37 systemically healthy Caucasian individuals from Russia aged roughly 6 to 100 years. Approximately 9.3 milliliters of peripheral blood were collected from each donor into EDTA-treated Vacutainer tubes. Ficoll-Paque density-gradient centrifugation was used to isolate PBMCs, with at least 6 million obtained per sample. Trizol reagent was used to extract total RNA from the PBMCs, yielding at least 5 micrograms per sample. For every donor, an aliquot of PBMCs went through flow cytometry to measure the percentages of naive CD45RAhigh/CD27high T cells. Libraries were built with 5' RACE. For sequencing, an Illumina HiSeq 2500 was employed. The second PCR ran for about 7 to 11 cycles and used a J-beta primer mix along with a sample-barcoded 5' primer. A unique molecular identifier was introduced onto each TCR beta cDNA molecule by a template-switch 5' adaptor carrying 12 random nucleotides. At least 2.5 million CDR3-containing paired-end reads were obtained from each sample. First-strand cDNA synthesis was performed from all RNA using the Mint cDNA synthesis kit, with priming by a TRBC-specific oligonucleotide. After uracil-DNA glycosylase treatment, a first 18-cycle PCR used universal primers M1SS and BC2_uni_R on all cDNA. The original pipeline was this. Normalization of each sample was performed by random selection of 1 million high-quality reads, each carrying a distinct molecular identifier. Reads sharing molecular identifiers were discarded rather than binned into consensus sequences. MiTCR, run with a Q25 quality threshold and the strictest error-elimination algorithm, handled CDR3 identification, clonotype clustering and error correction. A nonparametric unseen species model with Euler transformation was used to estimate a lower bound on total TCR beta diversity. TCRdb reprocessing: public reads trimmed at Q25 with fastp, clones called with MiXCR, in-frame beta chains kept. Entries that share a CDR3 protein sequence are merged under the most common genes and DNA. TCRdb's processing, not the authors', yielded these V and J calls. This sample comprises 800,000 to 950,000 distinct CDR3 sequences, under 40% of them detected only once. The top ten clones comprise about an eighth of the sample.

As encoded in the germline V gene, CDR1 is SGHTA while CDR2 is FQGNSA. V is trimmed back by 5 bases and J by 4 bases, and the junction contains 9 bases that no gene match accounts for. Inclusive of the bounding cysteine and phenylalanine, the CDR3 is 17 residues long. The entry retains the CDR3 DNA only, 51 bases that are in frame from base 1. The full study reports these points: As age increased, observed TCR beta diversity per million T cells dropped in a roughly linear way, and a significant reduction was already evident by age 40. Because profiling used bulk unsorted PBMCs, naive and antigen-experienced compartments could not be compared conclusively. Observed TCR beta diversity correlated strongly with the percentage of naive T cells measured by flow cytometry. Donor CMV infection status was unknown, potentially confounding age-related changes in expanded clonotypes. Total diversity estimates from one million sequenced T cells were considered lower bounds and underestimates. Compared with the aged group, the long-lived group had more naive CD4+ T cells, fewer expanded clones and increased TCR diversity, suggesting age selection.

The sequenced sample consisted of blood. The receptor chain draws on TRBV7-2 and TRBJ2-3; a stretch of 13 junction bases matches TRBD2. This receptor was taken from a man younger than 35 in good health. The bases are TGTGCCAGCAGCCTCAACGCCGGGACTAGCGGGGCAGATACGCAGTATTTT. This gives the protein CASSLNAGTSGADTQYF.